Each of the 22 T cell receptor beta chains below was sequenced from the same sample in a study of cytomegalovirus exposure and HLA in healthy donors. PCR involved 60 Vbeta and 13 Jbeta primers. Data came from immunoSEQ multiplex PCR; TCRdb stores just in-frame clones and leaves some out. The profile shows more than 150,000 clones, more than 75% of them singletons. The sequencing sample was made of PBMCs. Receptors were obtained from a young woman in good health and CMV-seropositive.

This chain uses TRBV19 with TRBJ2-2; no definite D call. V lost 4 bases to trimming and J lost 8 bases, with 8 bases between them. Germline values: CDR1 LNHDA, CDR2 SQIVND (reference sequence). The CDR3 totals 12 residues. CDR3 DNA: TGTGCCAGTAGTACGGTAGCTGGGGAGCTGTTTTTT. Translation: CASSTVAGELFF. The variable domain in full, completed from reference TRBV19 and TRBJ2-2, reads DGGITQSPKYLFRKEGQNVTLSCEQNLNHDAMYWYRQDPGQGLRLIYYSQIVNDFQKGDIAEGYSVSREKKESFPLTVTSAQKNPTAFYLCASSTVAGELFFGEGSRLTVL.

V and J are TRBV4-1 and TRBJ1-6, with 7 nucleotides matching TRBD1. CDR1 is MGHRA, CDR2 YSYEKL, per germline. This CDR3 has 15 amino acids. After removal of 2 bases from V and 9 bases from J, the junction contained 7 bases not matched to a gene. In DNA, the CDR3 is TGCGCCAGCAGCCAAACCGACAGGGATGGTTCACCCCTCCACTTT. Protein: CASSQTDRDGSPLHF.

The CDR3 DNA follows: TGCAGCGTTGATAGGAGTGGGCAGGGCCAGAGCTACACCTTC. Translating gives CSVDRSGQGQSYTF. V usage is TRBV29-1 and J usage is TRBJ1-2; perhaps TRBD1 as D (5 bases). The length of the CDR3 is 14 residues. V was cut by 3 bases and J by 9 bases, with 20 bases left in between. The germline V gene encodes CDR1 SQVTM and CDR2 ANQGSEA.

DNA for the CDR3: TGTGCCAGCAGCTTAAGGGGGGGCACCTACAATGAGCAGTTCTTC. Residues: CASSLRGGTYNEQFF. The chain is built from TRBV7-3 and TRBJ2-1; tentative D call: TRBD2 (7 bases). Germline V CDR1 and CDR2: SGHTA, FQGTGA. CDR3 length: 15 amino acids. V dropped 1 base and J dropped 2 bases, with 9 bases sitting between them.

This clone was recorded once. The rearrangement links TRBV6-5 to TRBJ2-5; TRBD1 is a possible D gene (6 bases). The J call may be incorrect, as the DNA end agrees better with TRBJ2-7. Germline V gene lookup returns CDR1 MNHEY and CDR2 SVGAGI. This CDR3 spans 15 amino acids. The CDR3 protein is CASSSRGGASYEQYF. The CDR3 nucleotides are TGTGCCAGCAGTTCTCGAGGGGGTGCCTCCTACGAGCAGTACTTC.

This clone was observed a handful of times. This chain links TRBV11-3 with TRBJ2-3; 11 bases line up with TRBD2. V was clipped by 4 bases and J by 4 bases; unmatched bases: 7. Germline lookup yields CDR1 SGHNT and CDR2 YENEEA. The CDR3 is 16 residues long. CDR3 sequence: CASSSGLAGRADTQYF. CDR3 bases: TGTGCCAGCAGCTCCGGACTAGCGGGCCGTGCAGATACGCAGTATTTT. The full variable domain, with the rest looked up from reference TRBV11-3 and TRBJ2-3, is EAGVVQSPRYKIIEKKQPVAFWCNPISGHNTLYWYLQNLGQGPELLIRYENEEAVDDSQLPKDRFSAERLKGVDSTLKIQPAELGDSAVYLCASSSGLAGRADTQYFGPGTRLTVL.

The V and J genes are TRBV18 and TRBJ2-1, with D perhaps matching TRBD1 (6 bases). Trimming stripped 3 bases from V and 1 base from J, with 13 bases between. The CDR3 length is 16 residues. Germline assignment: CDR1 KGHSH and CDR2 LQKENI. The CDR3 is CASSPDRYGSYNEQFF. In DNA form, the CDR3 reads TGTGCCAGCTCACCTGACAGGTACGGATCCTACAATGAGCAGTTCTTC.

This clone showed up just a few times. CDR3 DNA: TGTGCCAGCAGCGCCCGAGACAGGGCAGATTCAGATACGCAGTATTTT. Protein sequence: CASSARDRADSDTQYF. This chain links TRBV9 with TRBJ2-3, with TRBD1 matching over 7 bases. Trimming cost V 3 bases and J 4 bases; bases outside gene matches: 11. CDR1 is SGDLS, CDR2 YYNGEE, per germline. The CDR3 loop spans 16 amino acids.

CDR3: CASSLLERGAPSTDTQYF. The CDR3 DNA reads as TGTGCCAGCAGCCTATTAGAGCGGGGGGCCCCATCCACAGATACGCAGTATTTT. The V and J genes are TRBV11-2 and TRBJ2-3, with 9 bases identical to TRBD2. The junction had 14 bases not matched to a gene; V was cut back by 5 bases and J by 2 bases. Germline V gene sequence: CDR1 SGHAT, CDR2 FQNNGV. This CDR3 is 18 amino acids long.

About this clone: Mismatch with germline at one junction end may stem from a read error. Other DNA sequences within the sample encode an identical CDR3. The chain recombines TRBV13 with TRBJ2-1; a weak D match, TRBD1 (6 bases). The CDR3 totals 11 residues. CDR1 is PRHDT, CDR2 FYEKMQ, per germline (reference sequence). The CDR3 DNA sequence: TGCGCCAGCAGCTTAGCCCGGGACAAGTTCTTC. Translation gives CASSLARDKFF.

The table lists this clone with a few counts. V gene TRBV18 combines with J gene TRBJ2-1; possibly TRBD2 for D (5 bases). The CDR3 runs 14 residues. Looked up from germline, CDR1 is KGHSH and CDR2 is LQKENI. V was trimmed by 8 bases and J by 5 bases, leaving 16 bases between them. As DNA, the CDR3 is TGTGCCAGCCCCCCCTCCCGAGGGAACAATGAGCAGTTCTTC. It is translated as CASPPSRGNNEQFF. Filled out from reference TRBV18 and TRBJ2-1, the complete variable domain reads NAGVMQNPRHLVRRRGQEARLRCSPMKGHSHVYWYRQLPEEGLKFMVYLQKENIIDESGMPKERFSAEFPKEGPSILRIQQVVRGDSAAYFCASPPSRGNNEQFFGPGTRLTVL.

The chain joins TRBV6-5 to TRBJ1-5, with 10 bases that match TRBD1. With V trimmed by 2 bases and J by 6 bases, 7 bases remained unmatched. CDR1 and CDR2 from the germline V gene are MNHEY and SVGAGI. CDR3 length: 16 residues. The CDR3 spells CASSYTRQGAGQPQHF. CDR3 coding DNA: TGTGCCAGCAGTTACACCCGACAGGGGGCGGGTCAGCCCCAGCATTTT.

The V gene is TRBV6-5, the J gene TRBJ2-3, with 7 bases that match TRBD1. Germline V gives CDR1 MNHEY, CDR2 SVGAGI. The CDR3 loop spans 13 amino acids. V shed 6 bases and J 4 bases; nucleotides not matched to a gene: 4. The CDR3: CASSQQGPDTQYF. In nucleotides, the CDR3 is TGTGCCAGCAGCCAACAGGGGCCAGATACGCAGTATTTT.

Here the CDR3 DNA reads TGTGCCAGCTCACCCGGACAGGTTCAAGAGACCCAGTACTTC. It codes for CASSPGQVQETQYF. The chain recombines TRBV18 with TRBJ2-5; TRBD1 agrees at 7 bases. CDR1 KGHSH and CDR2 LQKENI come from the germline V gene. Trimming took 3 bases from V and 2 from J; bases not matched to a gene: 3. This CDR3 is 14 amino acids long.

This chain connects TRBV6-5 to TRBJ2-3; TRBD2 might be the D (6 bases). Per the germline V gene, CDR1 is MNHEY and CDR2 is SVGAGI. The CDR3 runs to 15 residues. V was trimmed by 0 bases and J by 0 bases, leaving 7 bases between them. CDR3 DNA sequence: TGTGCCAGCAGTTACTCGGGGACTAGCACAGATACGCAGTATTTT. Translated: CASSYSGTSTDTQYF.

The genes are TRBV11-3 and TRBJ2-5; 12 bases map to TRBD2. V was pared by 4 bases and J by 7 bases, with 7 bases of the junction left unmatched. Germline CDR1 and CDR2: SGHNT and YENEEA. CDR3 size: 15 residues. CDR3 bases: TGTGCCAGCAGCTCCAGGACTAGCGGGGTGGGGACCCAGTACTTC. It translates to CASSSRTSGVGTQYF.

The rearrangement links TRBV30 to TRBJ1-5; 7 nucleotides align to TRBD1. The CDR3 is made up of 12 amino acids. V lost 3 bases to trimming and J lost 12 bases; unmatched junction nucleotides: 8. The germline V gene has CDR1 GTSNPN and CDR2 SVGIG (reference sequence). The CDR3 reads CAWSAGTAVQHF. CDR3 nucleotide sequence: TGTGCCTGGAGCGCGGGGACAGCGGTCCAGCATTTT.

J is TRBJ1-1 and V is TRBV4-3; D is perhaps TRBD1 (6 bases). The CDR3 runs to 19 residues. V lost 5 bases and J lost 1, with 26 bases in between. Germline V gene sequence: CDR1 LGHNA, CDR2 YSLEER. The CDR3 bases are TGCGCCAGCAGCTCGCCCCGGTGGTACAGGGATTTGAGGAACACTGAAGCTTTCTTT. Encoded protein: CASSSPRWYRDLRNTEAFF.

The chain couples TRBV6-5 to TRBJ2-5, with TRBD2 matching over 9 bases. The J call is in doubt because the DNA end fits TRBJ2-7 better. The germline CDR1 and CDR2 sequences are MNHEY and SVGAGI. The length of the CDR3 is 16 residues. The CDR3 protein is CASSYSLAGEGYEQYF. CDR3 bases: TGTGCCAGCAGTTACTCCTTAGCGGGGGAGGGCTACGAGCAGTACTTC.

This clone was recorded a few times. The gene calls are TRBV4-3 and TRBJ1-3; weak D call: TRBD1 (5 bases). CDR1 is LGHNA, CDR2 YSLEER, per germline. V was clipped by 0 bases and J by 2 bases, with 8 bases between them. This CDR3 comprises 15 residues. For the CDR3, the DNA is TGCGCCAGCAGCCAAGACAGGGCTACTGGAAACACCATATATTTT. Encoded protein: CASSQDRATGNTIYF.

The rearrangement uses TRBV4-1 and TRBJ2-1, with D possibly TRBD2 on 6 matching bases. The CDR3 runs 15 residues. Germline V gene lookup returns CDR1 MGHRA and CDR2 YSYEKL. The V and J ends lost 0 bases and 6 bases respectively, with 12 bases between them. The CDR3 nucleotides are TGCGCCAGCAGCCAAGACTACCGGGGGATCAATGAGCAGTTCTTC. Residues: CASSQDYRGINEQFF.

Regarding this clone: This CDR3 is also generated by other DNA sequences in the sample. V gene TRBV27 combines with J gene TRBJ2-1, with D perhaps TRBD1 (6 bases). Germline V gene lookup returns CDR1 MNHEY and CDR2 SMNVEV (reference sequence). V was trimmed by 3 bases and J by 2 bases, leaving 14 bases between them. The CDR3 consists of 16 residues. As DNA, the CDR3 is TGTGCCAGCAGTTTTACAGGGCCTCGCGCCTACAATGAGCAGTTCTTC. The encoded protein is CASSFTGPRAYNEQFF.